This is a list of T cell receptor beta chains from one sample in a study of neurological immune-mediated disorders. TCRdb processed the 5' RACE reads anew with MiXCR; each CDR3 protein has one entry. The sample carries fewer than 45,000 distinct CDR3 sequences, over 8.5% recorded once. The specimen sequenced was PBMCs. The receptor set was obtained from a man between 60 and 75 years old with HTLV-1-associated myelopathy (HAM/TSP). Both conserved end residues are part of each CDR3. D genes are given only for firm matches. Clone size is shown for a subset of rows, as once, few, many or a class of expanded clone.

v_call	cdr3_length	j_call	d_call	clone_size	cdr3_aa	cdr3_nt
TRBV18	14	TRBJ1-6	NA	many	CASSAAGENSPLHF	TGTGCCAGCTCGGCGGCGGGGGAAAATTCACCCCTCCACTTT
TRBV15	17	TRBJ2-1	NA	many	CATSRYSGTTTYNEQFF	TGTGCCACCAGCAGATACTCCGGGACCACGACCTACAATGAGCAGTTCTTC
TRBV10-2	18	TRBJ1-6	NA	many	CASSEPLGAAGFKSPLHF	TGCGCCAGCAGTGAACCCCTTGGGGCGGCGGGGTTTAAATCACCCCTCCACTTT
TRBV7-2	15	TRBJ2-1	NA	many	CASSLDGLNLNEQFF	TGTGCCAGCAGCTTAGATGGACTAAACCTTAATGAGCAGTTCTTC
TRBV20-1	14	TRBJ1-4	TRBD1	many	CSAQHRGQGEKLFF	TGCAGTGCTCAGCACAGGGGGCAGGGTGAAAAACTGTTTTTT
TRBV5-1	14	TRBJ2-5	NA	NA	CASKTGLVGETQYF	TGCGCCAGCAAAACAGGATTAGTTGGAGAGACCCAGTACTTC
TRBV12-3/TRBV12-4	14	TRBJ2-5	NA	many	CASSFGGQAETQYF	TGTGCCAGCAGTTTTGGGGGACAAGCTGAGACCCAGTACTTC
TRBV20-1	19	TRBJ2-3	TRBD2	many	CSATPSQALAGPVWDTQYF	TGCAGTGCTACCCCTAGTCAGGCACTAGCGGGACCAGTATGGGATACGCAGTATTTT
TRBV20-1	15	TRBJ2-3	TRBD2	many	CSHPFRAGNTDTQYF	TGCAGTCATCCGTTCCGAGCGGGGAACACAGATACGCAGTATTTT
TRBV5-1	17	TRBJ2-1	TRBD2	many	CASSLARTSGRINEQFF	TGCGCCAGCAGCTTGGCCCGGACTAGCGGGAGAATCAATGAGCAGTTCTTC
TRBV15	11	TRBJ2-1	NA	many	CATRISNEQFF	TGTGCCACCCGGATCTCCAATGAGCAGTTCTTC
TRBV6-5	17	TRBJ1-1	NA	many	CASSYSSGLGMNTEAFF	TGTGCCAGCAGTTACTCGTCCGGGTTAGGAATGAACACTGAAGCTTTCTTT
TRBV20-1	14	TRBJ2-1	NA	many	CSARAGQYVSEQFF	TGCAGTGCTAGAGCTGGCCAATACGTCAGTGAGCAGTTCTTC
TRBV18	14	TRBJ1-1	NA	NA	CASSPAGGGTEAFF	TGTGCCAGCTCACCGGCGGGGGGGGGCACTGAAGCTTTCTTT
TRBV10-3	13	TRBJ2-3	NA	many	CAISEMGTDTQYF	TGTGCCATCAGTGAAATGGGCACAGATACGCAGTATTTT
TRBV12-3/TRBV12-4	17	TRBJ2-6	NA	many	CASSFLVMTSGANVLTF	TGTGCCAGCAGTTTTTTAGTAATGACCTCTGGGGCCAACGTCCTGACTTTC
TRBV20-1	13	TRBJ1-1	NA	many	CSAAPQKVTEAFF	TGCAGTGCCGCGCCCCAGAAGGTCACTGAAGCTTTCTTT
TRBV28	15	TRBJ2-7	TRBD1	many	CASRPSGTGVYEQYF	TGTGCCAGCAGACCCTCCGGGACAGGGGTCTACGAGCAGTACTTC
TRBV5-1	16	TRBJ2-1	TRBD2	many	CASSLLSLAGRSEQFF	TGCGCCAGCAGCTTGTTATCACTAGCGGGACGTAGTGAGCAGTTCTTC
TRBV21-1	15	TRBJ1-5	NA	once	CTSSYTGSFNQPKHF	TGTACCAGCAGCTATACAGGGTCGTTCAATCAGCCCAAGCATTTT
TRBV5-1	18	TRBJ2-7	TRBD2	many	CASSTPGTSGAVPYEQYF	TGCGCCAGCAGCACCCCGGGGACTAGCGGAGCGGTTCCCTACGAGCAGTACTTC
TRBV20-1	14	TRBJ2-7	TRBD1	many	CSAGNAGGRDEQYF	TGCAGTGCCGGGAACGCAGGGGGCCGGGACGAGCAGTACTTC
TRBV29-1	13	TRBJ2-3	TRBD1	medium-sized	CSVLTGSTDTQYF	TGCAGCGTTCTGACAGGGAGCACAGATACGCAGTATTTT
TRBV4-1	13	TRBJ1-3	NA	many	CASSLTGGNTIYF	TGCGCCAGCAGCCTTACGGGCGGAAACACCATATATTTT
TRBV5-1	15	TRBJ2-5	NA	many	CASSGKYGQSETQYF	TGCGCCAGCAGCGGGAAGTACGGACAATCTGAGACCCAGTACTTC
TRBV20-1	17	TRBJ1-4	NA	many	CSARVGGLGATNEKLFF	TGCAGTGCTAGAGTCGGGGGGTTAGGCGCAACTAATGAAAAACTGTTTTTT
TRBV6-2/TRBV6-3	14	TRBJ1-2	NA	many	CASRQEPKSKEYTF	TGTGCCAGCAGGCAGGAACCGAAGTCTAAGGAGTACACCTTC
TRBV6-1	18	TRBJ2-2	NA	many	CASSERLVLGKNTGELFF	TGTGCCAGCAGTGAGCGGCTCGTATTGGGAAAAAACACCGGGGAGCTGTTTTTT
TRBV20-1	13	TRBJ2-2	NA	many	CSAREVLTGELFF	TGCAGTGCTAGAGAAGTGTTAACCGGGGAGCTGTTTTTT
TRBV5-1	18	TRBJ2-3	TRBD2	many	CASSFASGIPSSTDTQYF	TGCGCCAGCAGCTTCGCTAGCGGTATTCCCTCTAGCACAGATACGCAGTATTTT
TRBV18	13	TRBJ2-2	NA	many	CASSPQPTGELFF	TGTGCCAGCTCACCACAGCCCACCGGGGAGCTGTTTTTT
TRBV6-5	13	TRBJ2-4	NA	many	CASSYKYRDIQYF	TGTGCCAGCAGTTACAAATACAGGGACATTCAGTACTTC
TRBV20-1	15	TRBJ1-4	NA	many	CSARDIRGQSEKLFF	TGCAGTGCTAGAGATATTAGAGGGCAAAGTGAAAAACTGTTTTTT
TRBV20-1	17	TRBJ1-5	TRBD1	many	CSASSRGLGNSNQPQHF	TGCAGCGCCTCCAGCAGGGGGCTTGGAAATAGCAATCAGCCCCAGCATTTT
TRBV27	13	TRBJ2-7	NA	many	CASKPLSSYEQYF	TGTGCCAGCAAACCCCTGAGCTCCTACGAGCAGTACTTC
TRBV12-3/TRBV12-4	16	TRBJ2-2	TRBD2	many	CASSLDSGSATGELFF	TGTGCCAGCAGTTTAGATAGCGGGAGTGCGACCGGGGAGCTGTTTTTT
TRBV20-1	15	TRBJ1-3	NA	many	CSARDGRVSGNTIYF	TGCAGTGCTAGAGATGGCCGGGTCTCTGGAAACACCATATATTTT
TRBV24-1	16	TRBJ2-2	TRBD1	many	CATSAQGQGFSGELFF	TGTGCCACCAGTGCCCAAGGACAGGGCTTTTCCGGGGAGCTGTTTTTT
TRBV5-1	13	TRBJ2-1	NA	many	CASSLSPGREQFF	TGCGCCAGCAGCTTATCCCCGGGGCGGGAGCAGTTCTTC
TRBV10-3	16	TRBJ1-2	TRBD1	medium-sized	CAISDVQGQGYYGYTF	TGTGCCATCAGTGATGTTCAGGGACAGGGATACTATGGCTACACCTTC
TRBV11-2	15	TRBJ2-3	NA	many	CASSLDRVGTDTQYF	TGTGCCAGCAGCTTAGATCGGGTAGGGACAGATACGCAGTATTTT
TRBV5-1	15	TRBJ2-3	NA	many	CASSLEGHEADTQYF	TGCGCCAGCAGCTTGGAGGGGCACGAGGCAGATACGCAGTATTTT
TRBV7-2	13	TRBJ1-6	NA	many	CATARVARAPLHF	TGTGCCACCGCGCGGGTGGCCCGCGCACCCCTCCACTTT
TRBV5-1	16	TRBJ2-7	NA	many	CASSLLAGSHSYEQYF	TGCGCCAGCAGCTTACTCGCGGGGTCACATTCCTACGAGCAGTACTTC
TRBV3-1	13	TRBJ1-6	NA	many	CASSPDLDSPLHF	TGTGCCAGCAGCCCAGATTTGGATTCACCGCTCCACTTT
TRBV4-2	17	TRBJ2-2	TRBD2	many	CASSQSFGGSVAGELFF	TGTGCCAGCAGCCAATCCTTCGGGGGGAGTGTGGCCGGGGAGCTGTTTTTT
TRBV20-1	13	TRBJ2-1	TRBD2	many	CSARGLAGGTQFF	TGCAGTGCTAGGGGACTAGCGGGAGGGACACAGTTCTTC
TRBV5-1	16	TRBJ2-1	TRBD2	many	CASSLEGTSGYNEQFF	TGCGCCAGCAGCTTGGAAGGGACTAGCGGTTACAATGAGCAGTTCTTC
TRBV6-2/TRBV6-3	18	TRBJ2-3	TRBD2	many	CASTDGTSGRPYTDTQYF	TGTGCCAGCACCGACGGGACTAGCGGGAGGCCATACACAGATACGCAGTATTTT
TRBV4-1	14	TRBJ1-6	NA	many	CASSPGTDNSPLHF	TGCGCCAGCAGCCCTGGAACAGATAATTCACCCCTCCACTTT
TRBV12-3/TRBV12-4	13	TRBJ2-1	NA	many	CASSLVGLLSAAF	TGTGCCAGCAGTTTAGTTGGCCTACTGAGTGCCGCCTTC
TRBV5-1	15	TRBJ2-7	TRBD2	many	CASSSAGGGSYEQYF	TGCGCCAGCAGCTCAGCCGGGGGGGGATCCTACGAGCAGTACTTC
TRBV20-1	14	TRBJ1-4	NA	many	CSARARGGGGKLFF	TGCAGTGCTAGAGCCAGGGGAGGAGGAGGAAAACTGTTTTTT
TRBV27	13	TRBJ1-1	NA	many	CASSFRENTEAFF	TGTGCCAGCAGTTTTAGGGAGAACACTGAAGCTTTCTTT